This is a list of T cell receptor beta chains from one sample in a study of cytomegalovirus exposure and HLA in healthy donors. Sequenced by immunoSEQ multiplex PCR; TCRdb stores in-frame clones only, minus some. The table has around 210,000 clones, about 77% seen once; the top ten hold approximately 3%. Sequenced: PBMCs. The origin of the receptors is a woman under 40 in good health and CMV-seronegative. CDR3s include the opening cysteine and the closing phenylalanine or tryptophan. The order of the fields is D gene, V gene, clone size, J gene, CDR3 DNA, CDR3 protein. The D gene is left open where the match is weak. The size entry is marked missing in some rows and otherwise reads once, few, many or a size class.

>.|TRBV6-5|.|TRBJ1-2
TGTGCCACCAATCGGGGAGGGGGCTACACCTTC
CATNRGGGYTF
>.|TRBV27|.|TRBJ1-4
TGTGCCAGCAGTCCCTACTTTGCAACTAATGAAAAACTGTTTTTT
CASSPYFATNEKLFF
>.|TRBV5-6|.|TRBJ1-2
TGTGCCAGCAGCTATGACAATAACTATGGCTACACCTTC
CASSYDNNYGYTF
>TRBD1|TRBV5-1|few|TRBJ1-1
TGCGCCAGCAGCTTGGCCAGGGGGCGGAAGGATGAAGCTTTCTTT
CASSLARGRKDEAFF
>TRBD1|TRBV6-4|.|TRBJ1-2
TGTGCCAGCAGCCGGACAGGGAATCATGGCTACACCTTC
CASSRTGNHGYTF
>.|TRBV19|.|TRBJ1-2
TGTGCCAGTAGTATAGCCCAGGGCGGCTACTATGGCTACACCTTC
CASSIAQGGYYGYTF
>.|TRBV4-2|few|TRBJ2-6
TGTGCCAGCAGCCAAGACAACTCTGGGGCCAACGTCCTGACTTTC
CASSQDNSGANVLTF
>.|TRBV5-1|.|TRBJ2-1
TGCGCCAGCAGCTTGGAGGGGTCCTACAATGAGCAGTTCTTC
CASSLEGSYNEQFF
>TRBD2|TRBV7-8|.|TRBJ2-7
TGTGCCAGCAGCTTAAGACTAGCGGGAGGAATCGAGCAGTACTTC
CASSLRLAGGIEQYF
>.|TRBV15|.|TRBJ1-1
TGTGCCACCAGCAGACAGGGCTACAGAGACACTGAAGCTTTCTTT
CATSRQGYRDTEAFF
>TRBD1|TRBV6-5|few|TRBJ2-7
TGTGCCAGCAGTTACTCGACAGGGGATCTCTACGAGCAGTACTTC
CASSYSTGDLYEQYF
>TRBD1|TRBV9|once|TRBJ2-6
TGTGCCAGCAGCGTAGACGTTGGGGACAGGGATTTCTCTGGGGCCAACGTCCTGACTTTC
CASSVDVGDRDFSGANVLTF
>TRBD2|TRBV9|few|TRBJ2-5
TGTGCCAGCAGCAAGGGGCTAGCGGGAGGGACTCGGGAGACCCAGTACTTC
CASSKGLAGGTRETQYF
>.|TRBV13|.|TRBJ1-1
TGTGCCAGCAGATACGGAGGAACTGAAGCTTTCTTT
CASRYGGTEAFF
>.|TRBV5-1|.|TRBJ2-6
TGCGCCAGCAGCTTGGCGACAGGTCTAGGGGCCAACGTCCTGACTTTC
CASSLATGLGANVLTF
>.|TRBV5-4|.|TRBJ2-2
TGTGCCAGCAGCTTTGATAGTCTTACGAACACCGGGGAGCTGTTTTTT
CASSFDSLTNTGELFF
>.|TRBV6-5|.|TRBJ2-7
TGTGCCAGCAGTTACTCGACAAGCCCTCTGTACGAGCAGTACTTC
CASSYSTSPLYEQYF
>.|TRBV30|.|TRBJ2-2
TGTGCCTGGAGTGTATTATGGGAGGCGAGGGGGGAGCTGTTTTTT
CAWSVLWEARGELFF
>TRBD1|TRBV6-6|.|TRBJ2-2
TGTGCCAGCAGTCCCGGACAGGGGGACACCGGGGAGCTGTTTTTT
CASSPGQGDTGELFF
>.|TRBV5-6|few|TRBJ2-7
TGTGCCAGCAGCTTGCGGGGAGACTACGAGCAGTACTTC
CASSLRGDYEQYF
>.|TRBV19|.|TRBJ2-2
TGTGCCAGTAGTGAACTCACCGGGGAGCTGTTTTTT
CASSELTGELFF
>.|TRBV4-1|.|TRBJ2-3
TGCGCCAGCAGCCAAGACCCGGCGGGGACGGGCACAGATACGCAGTATTTT
CASSQDPAGTGTDTQYF
>.|TRBV25-1|once|TRBJ2-1
TGTGCCAGCAGTGACAGGCCGGGGGATGAGCAGTTCTTC
CASSDRPGDEQFF
>.|TRBV4-1|once|TRBJ1-4
TGCGCCAGCAGCCCCAAGCCTGTCCACAAGTACTACTATCCGTCTAATGAAAAACTGTTTTTT
CASSPKPVHKYYYPSNEKLFF
>.|TRBV4-1|.|TRBJ2-7
TGCGCCAGCAGCCAAGATCGGGGCGGGAAACTGTACGAGCAGTACTTC
CASSQDRGGKLYEQYF
>TRBD1|TRBV4-1|.|TRBJ1-2
TGCGCCAGCAGCCGACTCGGGACAGTAAATAACTATGGCTACACCTTC
CASSRLGTVNNYGYTF
>TRBD2|TRBV5-6|.|TRBJ2-7
TGTGCCAGCAGCAGAGGCCCGGGACTAGCGGGAGGGGTACCGTGGGAGCAGTACTTC
CASSRGPGLAGGVPWEQYF
>TRBD1|TRBV28|.|TRBJ1-5
TGTGCCAGCAGTTTAAGGACCGGACAGGGCAGTCAGCCCCAGCATTTT
CASSLRTGQGSQPQHF
>TRBD2|TRBV7-9|.|TRBJ2-5
TGTGCCAGCAGTCTAGCGGGGGGGCGAAAAGAGACCCAGTACTTC
CASSLAGGRKETQYF
>.|TRBV6-1|.|TRBJ2-7
TGTGCCAGCAAAAGGCGCTCGCTAGGGGACGAGCAGTACTTC
CASKRRSLGDEQYF
>.|TRBV6-5|.|TRBJ1-2
TGTGCCAGCAGTTACTCTCGAGTTACAGGGGGCTACACCTTC
CASSYSRVTGGYTF
>.|TRBV18|.|TRBJ2-5
TGTGCCAGCTCACTAACAGGTGGACAAGAGACCCAGTACTTC
CASSLTGGQETQYF
>.|TRBV7-9|.|TRBJ1-2
TGTTCCAGCAGCTTAGACAGCAGGGGTGACTATGGCTACACCTTC
CSSSLDSRGDYGYTF
>.|TRBV5-6|.|TRBJ2-3
TGTGCCAGCAGACCCGAAGGGGTCGTAACAGATACGCAGTATTTT
CASRPEGVVTDTQYF
>.|TRBV6-5|.|TRBJ2-2
TGTGCCAGCAGTTACGGCCCGATGAACACCGGGGAGCTGTTTTTT
CASSYGPMNTGELFF
>.|TRBV28|.|TRBJ1-5
TGTGCCAGCACGGGGTGGGTCGGCAATCAGCCCCAGCATTTT
CASTGWVGNQPQHF
>TRBD1|TRBV30|.|TRBJ1-1
TGTGCCTGGAATCCAGGGGGCAATGAAGCTTTCTTT
CAWNPGGNEAFF
>.|TRBV4-1|.|TRBJ1-4
TGCGCCAGCAGCCAAGGAAGTACAGGGTATAATGAAAAACTGTTTTTT
CASSQGSTGYNEKLFF
>TRBD2|TRBV10-3|.|TRBJ2-2
TGTGCCATCAGTGGGGGAGCGGGATCCGGGGAGCTGTTTTTT
CAISGGAGSGELFF
>.|TRBV7-2|.|TRBJ2-4
TGTGCCAGCAGCTTAGCGGGACAAAAAAACATTCAGTACTTC
CASSLAGQKNIQYF
>.|TRBV11-2|.|TRBJ1-2
TGTGCCAGCAGCTTAGTAACGGGGGACTATGGCTACACCTTC
CASSLVTGDYGYTF
>.|TRBV27|.|TRBJ2-7
TGTGCCAGCAGTACACAGGGCTACGAGCAGTACTTC
CASSTQGYEQYF
>.|TRBV5-1|few|TRBJ2-7
TGCGCCAGCAGCTTAACTTGGGCGGGGGAGCAGTACTTC
CASSLTWAGEQYF
>.|TRBV28|.|TRBJ2-7
TGTGCCAGCAGTTTATACAGGGACGGGCAGTACTTC
CASSLYRDGQYF
>TRBD1|TRBV11-2|few|TRBJ1-1
TGTGCCAGCAGCTTCCGGGACAGCAGCACTGAAGCTTTCTTT
CASSFRDSSTEAFF
>TRBD2|TRBV6-6|.|TRBJ2-3
TGTGCCAGCAGTTACCTATCGGGAGGAGATACGCAGTATTTT
CASSYLSGGDTQYF
>.|TRBV7-6|.|TRBJ1-2
TGTGCCAGCAGCCTAACGAAGGGGTATGGAGACTATGGCTACACCTTC
CASSLTKGYGDYGYTF
>TRBD2|TRBV27|few|TRBJ2-1
TGTGCCAGCAGTTTAAGACTAGCGGGGGGTAGTCCCTACAATGAGCAGTTCTTC
CASSLRLAGGSPYNEQFF
>TRBD1|TRBV4-1|once|TRBJ2-5
TGCGCCAGCAGCCTCCGACAGGGAAAGATGGACCAGTACTTC
CASSLRQGKMDQYF
>.|TRBV9|.|TRBJ1-3
TGTGCCAGCAGCGTAGGAAACGGGTGGAAACTAGGAAACACCATATATTTT
CASSVGNGWKLGNTIYF
>TRBD1|TRBV28|.|TRBJ2-6
TGTGCCAGCAGTTTCGGGACAGGCCTCGACCGATCACGGATGTCTGGGGCCAACGTCCTGACTTTC
CASSFGTGLDRSRMSGANVLTF
>.|TRBV2|.|TRBJ2-2
TGTGCCAGCAGTGACCGAGGGCACGGACTGGGGGGGGAGCTGTTTTTT
CASSDRGHGLGGELFF
>.|TRBV28|.|TRBJ2-2
TGTGCCAGCGGCGCAGGGGCAGCGAACACCGGGGAGCTGTTTTTT
CASGAGAANTGELFF
>TRBD2|TRBV18|.|TRBJ2-7
TGTGCCAGCTCACCAGCTTTGGGCGGGGGGCCGAGCTCCTACGAGCAGTACTTC
CASSPALGGGPSSYEQYF
>TRBD2|TRBV6-4|few|TRBJ2-1
TGTGCCAGCAGTCCCCTAGCGGGAGATCCCCGTGAGCAGTTCTTC
CASSPLAGDPREQFF
>.|TRBV5-1|.|TRBJ2-1
TGCGCCAGCAGCATCCGGGACACCGCCTACAATGAGCAGTTCTTC
CASSIRDTAYNEQFF
>.|TRBV14|.|TRBJ2-3
TGTGCCAGCAGCCAGAGCGGGGATACGCAGTATTTT
CASSQSGDTQYF
>TRBD1|TRBV28|.|TRBJ1-1
TGTGCCAGCAGTTTATGGGACAGGGGGACTGAAGCTTTCTTT
CASSLWDRGTEAFF
>TRBD2|TRBV19|.|TRBJ2-7
TGTGCCAGTAGTATAGCTCTAGCGGGGGCCTACGAGCAGTACTTC
CASSIALAGAYEQYF
>TRBD2|TRBV30|.|TRBJ2-1
TGTGCCTGGAGTGTTAGCGGGGGGGGGCATGAGCAGTTCTTC
CAWSVSGGGHEQFF